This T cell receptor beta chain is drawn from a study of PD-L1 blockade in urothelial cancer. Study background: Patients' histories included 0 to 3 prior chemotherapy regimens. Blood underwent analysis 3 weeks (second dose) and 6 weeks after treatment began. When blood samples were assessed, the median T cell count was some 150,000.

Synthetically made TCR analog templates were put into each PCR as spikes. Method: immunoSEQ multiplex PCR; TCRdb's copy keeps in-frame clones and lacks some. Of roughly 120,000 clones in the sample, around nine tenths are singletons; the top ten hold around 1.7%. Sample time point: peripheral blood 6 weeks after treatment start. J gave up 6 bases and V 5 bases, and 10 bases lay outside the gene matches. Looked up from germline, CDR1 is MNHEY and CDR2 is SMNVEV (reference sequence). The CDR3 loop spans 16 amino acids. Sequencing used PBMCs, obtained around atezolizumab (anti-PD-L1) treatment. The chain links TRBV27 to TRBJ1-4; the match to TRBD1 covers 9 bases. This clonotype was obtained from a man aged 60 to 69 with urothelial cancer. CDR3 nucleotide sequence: TGTGCCAGCAGTCGGGACAGGGTGGGCCTTTATGAAAAACTGTTTTTT. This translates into CASSRDRVGLYEKLFF.